The entry below gives a single T cell receptor beta chain sequence along with its context. Its antigen is unknown. One base away there is no much larger clone; base qualities are not given. This entry belongs to a study of cytomegalovirus exposure and HLA in healthy donors (dated by TCRdb to the late 2010s). With regard to the full study: An earlier analysis of 587 of the donors reported around 280 Gb of sequence data and around 110 million unique TCR beta sequences obtained from roughly 180 million T cells. About 310 gigabases of sequencing data and tens of millions of unique TCR sequences were included in an early release covering about 700 HLA-typed donors. The genetic ancestry cluster associated with self-reported Caucasian donors included around four fifths of the 398 genotyped donors. The study aimed to test whether signatures of past pathogen exposure could be identified by cataloging public T cell receptors. The study profiled the T cell repertoires of approximately 700 subjects by immunosequencing and related them to cytomegalovirus serostatus. A separate validation cohort of 100 to 150 different subjects was used in addition to the 666-subject first cohort. High-throughput TCR immunosequencing, statistical association of individual TCRs with disease status, and machine learning were combined to predict cytomegalovirus infection status. In a later analysis, previously published TCR beta repertoires from roughly 710 donors were re-analyzed and high-resolution HLA genotyping was added so that TCR occurrence patterns could be studied. In the later analysis, no new phenotypic data were used to find candidate immune exposures; instead, reliance was placed on TCR beta sequences and their occurrence across donors. An earlier analysis of approximately 500 of the donors applied high-throughput TCR beta sequencing to assess whether each TCR beta V gene segment acted as functional or pseudogenic. Donor age, sex, ethnicity and CMV serostatus were collected together with the repertoire data. A later genetic analysis used genome-wide SNP genotypes for about 65% of the 666 donors, treating that subset as a discovery cohort. Every discovery cohort repertoire had been produced on one sequencing platform. Class I and class II HLA loci were covered by the typing at four-digit resolution. Typing coverage varied by locus: about 620-630 donors for A, B, C, DRB1 and DQB1; roughly 560 for DQA1; about 600 for DPA1; approximately 450 for DPB1. Roughly 5 DR-DQ haplotypes were handled as single units for association and clustering, since linkage in the cohort was strong. Across 398 genotyped donors of the cohort, an average of roughly 250,000 unique TCR beta nucleotide sequences per donor were sequenced, and 15% to 20% of those sequences were non-productive.

The full study reports these points: A further reported finding was that TCR beta sequences accurately predicted the HLA-A and HLA-B alleles for most subjects in the first cohort. An earlier analysis of roughly 570 of the donors showed that most TCR beta V segments appeared in productive rearrangements either about 87% or about 30% of the time, which broadly matched IMGT annotations. Because counts were too low, fewer than 20 rarely observed V segments, including chromosome 9 orphons, were excluded from the earlier analysis of 500 to 700 of the donors. A later analysis reported that several top co-occurrence clusters appeared linked to parvovirus B19, influenza, CMV and Epstein-Barr virus. Compared with the approximately 710-donor mean, donors in an Asian-associated ancestry cluster had fewer N-insertions in productive TCRs, according to a later genetic analysis. The cohort was sequenced for TCR beta chains only, and without alpha or paired-chain data the features that could be detected were limited. Three of the identified cytomegalovirus-associated TCR beta chains were confirmed in vitro to be specific for cytomegalovirus antigens. The sequencing pipeline was judged likely to have produced a cluster of highly shared sequence variants as a technical artifact. In a later analysis, the rate of TCR association differed among HLA loci, with DRB1 alleles having the most associated TCRs and HLA-C alleles having the fewest. Correlated functional status among segregating V segments might be attributable to linkage disequilibrium, but an unknown experimental factor could not be ruled out. The study listed 150 to 200 TCR beta chains as associated with cytomegalovirus. In a later analysis, more than 15,000 TCR beta sequences were associated with specific HLA alleles at a false discovery rate of 0.05. The only immune exposure information available for the cohort was CMV serostatus. In a later analysis, most CMV-associated TCR beta chains were found to appear HLA-restricted, with HLA associations seemingly driven largely by CMV exposure. Strong co-occurrence of HLA alleles, especially DR and DQ, made assigning TCR associations to individual alleles difficult. According to the authors, the approach could potentially be generalized to other disease states and immunological phenotypes. Because HLA typing was unavailable for some donors at each locus, only the typed subset was used in association tests. A later genetic analysis associated a missense DCLRE1C variant with V-gene and J-gene trimming of TCR beta chains, and an independent cohort replicated the association. Compared with equally common non-associated chains, HLA-associated TCR beta chains in a later analysis were more clonally expanded and had lower generation probabilities. Across donors, most TCR sequences were observed very rarely, whereas some public TCRs were present in many individuals. In both the original and validation cohorts, the classifier was reported to diagnose cytomegalovirus status with high specificity and sensitivity. The presence/absence analyses assumed that sequencing depth was roughly uniform across donors, and that assumption may not be true. Some IMGT-functional V segments, including TRBV6-2 and TRBV6-3, could not be told apart with the 87-base-pair reads, so those segments were excluded.

From the cysteine through the phenylalanine, the CDR3 covers 16 amino acids. The read is trimmed to its CDR3 DNA, 48 bases read in frame from base 1. V lost 4 bases and J lost 5 bases, and the count of bases not matched to a germline gene is 5. Via the germline V gene (reference sequence), CDR1 is MNHEY and CDR2 SMNVEV. The library was built by means of the immunoSEQ multiplex PCR assay. For the multiplex PCR, a mixture combining 60 forward primers for TCR Vbeta segments and 13 reverse primers for TCR Jbeta segments was used. The CDR3 region of rearranged TCR beta genes was amplified from genomic DNA with a multiplex PCR assay. On the Illumina HiSeq System, the amplified TCR beta libraries were sequenced as 87-base-pair reads. The authors processed their data as follows. Across the 670 or so repertoires, a later analysis counted roughly 77 million unique TCR beta chains, 9.5 million to 12 million of which were shared by at least two donors. A nearest-neighbor algorithm error-corrected the raw reads and collapsed the reads into unique sequences, merging closely related sequences to remove PCR and sequencing errors. To assign V, D and J gene segments, CDR3 sequences were aligned to IMGT reference sequences. Each retained sequence needed at least a six-nucleotide match to both a V gene segment and a J gene segment. A rearrangement was called productive if the CDR3 had no stop codons and remained in frame with V and J, and every other rearrangement was called non-productive. Following IMGT convention, CDR3 was defined as the stretch from the second conserved V-encoded cysteine to the conserved J-encoded phenylalanine. Sequences without an unambiguous match to a single V gene segment were excluded from the earlier analysis of a few hundred of the donors. In an earlier analysis of almost 600 of the donors, a V segment was called functional when productive rearrangements were above 56.7%, and segregating when the standard deviation between donors exceeded 5%. A statistical classification framework was developed to diagnose cytomegalovirus status using the catalog of TCR beta chain sequences. A later analysis assigned V and J genes by comparing TCR nucleotide sequences with IMGT/GENE-DB human TR gene sequences. A later analysis assigned CDR3 sequences and most-parsimonious VDJ recombination scenarios with the TCRdist pipeline. In a later analysis, each TCR beta chain was defined by its CDR3 amino acid sequence together with its V-gene family, and reads without a unique V-gene family were excluded. In a later analysis, approximately 590 highly shared, low-generation-probability nucleotide sequences were removed to address suspected cross-contamination and a sequencing artifact. In a later analysis, a clonal expansion index for each public chain was calculated from normalized within-repertoire ranks of inferred template counts. In a later analysis, generation probabilities were computed using a VDJ recombination model fitted to out-of-frame rearrangements, and the results were checked against IGoR. In a later analysis, TCR-TCR, TCR-HLA and TCR-CMV co-occurrence was scored with hypergeometric tests, and a repertoire-size bias correction was applied to TCR pairs. In a later analysis, false discovery rates were estimated by permuting HLA or CMV assignments 20 times. In a later analysis, co-occurring TCRs were grouped with DBSCAN, and TCRdist sequence similarity was added when clustering was performed within HLA-allele-positive subsets. Repertoires with fewer than 30,000 or more than 120,000 public chains, plus five repertoires with anomalous nucleotide sharing, were excluded from co-occurrence clustering. This is the immuneACCESS table as TCRdb keeps it, with only in-frame sequences that have V and J called. A part of the clones is gone; compared with another copy, unresolved V genes explain less than half, and the rest is unexplained. V, J and clone size are those of that table, while D and trimming were read from the DNA. Counted in this sample were 120,000 to 150,000 clones; approximately 76% of them appeared once. Approximately 1.8% of the sample lies in the top ten.

The cohort was made up of roughly 670 healthy bone marrow donors. Cohort members were all nominally healthy when sampled, although unrecorded immune exposures were likely present. The donor was CMV seronegative and belonged to the group of more than 300 seronegative cohort members. A peripheral blood sample was collected from each donor, and TCR beta sequencing was performed on peripheral blood mononuclear cells. Genomic DNA extraction from the blood cell samples was performed with the Qiagen DNeasy Blood Extraction Kit. Sequencing was done on a sample of PBMCs. The receptor was derived from a man aged 35 to 55 in good health and CMV-seronegative. The chain links TRBV27 with TRBJ1-4; 12 bases in between match TRBD1. The DNA sequence is as follows: TGTGCCAGCAGTTCCCGGGACAGGGGGCTAAATGAAAAACTGTTTTTT. The translation is CASSSRDRGLNEKLFF.